One sample yielded the 25 T cell receptor beta chains listed below, sequenced in a study of CD8+CD57+ T cells in acquired aplastic anemia. TCR beta VDJ combinations and CDR3 sequences were profiled from genomic DNA. In TCRdb, the reads were re-called with MiXCR into one record per CDR3 protein. The top ten hold roughly 8% of the sample, which has 250,000 to 300,000 distinct CDR3 sequences, 45% to 65% seen once. The material sequenced was sorted CD4+, CD8+, or CD8+CD57+ T cells (not recorded which) from PBMCs. The origin of the receptors is a human donor with severe aplastic anemia or a healthy control (not recorded which).

This clonotype was detected only once. The chain is built from TRBV20-1 and TRBJ1-6; 10 nucleotides agree with TRBD1. The V segment lost 5 bases and the J segment 8 bases; nucleotides outside the gene matches: 6. Per germline, CDR1 DFQATT and CDR2 SNEGSKA (reference sequence). The CDR3 is 14 amino acids. CDR3 coding DNA: TGCAGTGCTCGGTCCGGGACAGGGGATTCACCCCTCCACTTT. This codes for CSARSGTGDSPLHF.

This chain links TRBV20-1 with TRBJ2-7; no reliable D call. CDR1 and CDR2 from the germline V gene are DFQATT and SNEGSKA (reference sequence). The V and J ends lost 1 base and 5 bases respectively, with 12 bases between them. The CDR3 sequence is 13 residues long. The CDR3 sequence is CSARAALYNEQYF. The CDR3 DNA reads TGCAGTGCTAGAGCCGCCCTCTATAACGAGCAGTACTTC.

In its sample, this clonotype was seen many times. This chain uses TRBV20-1 with TRBJ2-2, with 12 bases lining up with TRBD2. The CDR3 covers 15 residues. Germline CDR1 DFQATT, CDR2 SNEGSKA (reference sequence). V was clipped by 6 bases and J by 4 bases; unmatched bases: 6. The CDR3 loop is CSARTSGKATGELFF. CDR3 nucleotides: TGCAGTGCCCGGACTAGCGGGAAAGCCACCGGGGAGCTGTTTTTT.

The V and J genes are TRBV12-3 or TRBV12-4 and TRBJ1-5; weak D call: TRBD1 (5 bases). The CDR3 spans 17 residues. The V end lost 8 bases, the J end lost 0 bases, and 20 bases lay between the germline ends. CDR3 sequence (DNA): TGTGCCAGCGTAAAAGGGGTGGGGGAATTTAGCAATCAGCCCCAGCATTTT. Its translation: CASVKGVGEFSNQPQHF.

This clonotype came up once. This chain uses TRBV12-3 or TRBV12-4 with TRBJ1-5; 7 bases match TRBD1. Unmatched junction bases numbered 4, after V lost 6 bases and J lost 8 bases. The CDR3 spans 12 residues. As DNA, the CDR3 is TGTGCCAGCAGGAGAACAGGGGAGCCCCAGCATTTT. As protein: CASRRTGEPQHF.

V is TRBV9 and J is TRBJ2-3; 10 nucleotides agree with TRBD2. After removal of 4 bases from V and 0 bases from J, the junction contained 5 bases not matched to a gene. Per germline, CDR1 SGDLS and CDR2 YYNGEE. CDR3 length equals 16 residues. The DNA for the CDR3 is TGTGCCAGCAGCCCGGGACTAGCGACTAGCACAGATACGCAGTATTTT. Protein: CASSPGLATSTDTQYF.

This clonotype was counted ten times or more. V and J are TRBV5-1 and TRBJ1-4, with 10 bases aligning to TRBD1. Germline values: CDR1 SGHRS, CDR2 YFSETQ. The CDR3 runs 14 residues. J lost 10 bases, V lost 4 bases, and 7 bases had no gene match. In DNA, the CDR3 is TGCGCCAGCAGCACGGGACAGGGGCCCGGAAAACTGTTTTTT. Its translation is CASSTGQGPGKLFF.

The J gene is TRBJ1-5, the V gene TRBV20-1, with D uncertain. The germline V gene encodes CDR1 DFQATT and CDR2 SNEGSKA (reference sequence). Trimming took off 0 bases at V and 6 bases at J, with 6 bases between the two ends. The CDR3 consists of 12 residues. The CDR3 protein is CSARDESQPQHF. The DNA for the CDR3 is TGCAGTGCTAGAGATGAATCTCAGCCCCAGCATTTT.

This clonotype has at least ten counts. This rearrangement joins TRBV7-9 to TRBJ1-1; D gene uncertain. Trimming removed 3 bases from V and 2 bases from J, with 10 bases in between. Germline V CDR1 and CDR2: SEHNR, FQNEAQ (reference sequence). The CDR3 has 14 amino acids. CDR3 sequence: CASSFKAVNTEAFF. The CDR3 bases are TGTGCCAGCAGCTTCAAAGCGGTAAACACTGAAGCTTTCTTT.

The chain has TRBV20-1 and TRBJ2-5; weak D call: TRBD2 (6 bases). V gave up 0 bases and J gave up 2 bases, with 7 bases separating them. The CDR3 runs to 13 residues. The germline gives CDR1 DFQATT, CDR2 SNEGSKA (reference sequence). As DNA, the CDR3 is TGCAGTGCTAGAGATGGGACTCAAGAGACCCAGTACTTC. This translates into CSARDGTQETQYF.

The rearrangement uses TRBV7-2 and TRBJ2-7, with TRBD2 matching over 7 bases. CDR3 length: 14 residues. The germline V gene encodes CDR1 SGHTA and CDR2 FQGNSA. Trimming at V came to 2 bases and at J to 5 bases, leaving 6 bases not matched to a gene. The CDR3 region is CASSLIGTKNEQYF. The CDR3 DNA is TGTGCCAGCAGCTTAATTGGGACTAAAAACGAGCAGTACTTC.

The chain joins TRBV2 to TRBJ2-3; TRBD2 matches at 7 bases. The V gene's germline CDR1 is SNHLY and CDR2 FYNNEI. V was pared by 2 bases and J by 0 bases, with 8 bases of the junction left unmatched. The CDR3 is made up of 17 amino acids. CDR3 in DNA: TGTGCCAGCAGTGAACGGCCTAGCGGAACTAGCACAGATACGCAGTATTTT. Its translation is CASSERPSGTSTDTQYF.

This clonotype was counted ten times or more. The V and J genes are TRBV5-8 and TRBJ1-2; possibly TRBD1 for D (6 bases). The germline V gene encodes CDR1 SGHTS and CDR2 YDEGEE. The CDR3 runs 15 residues. V dropped 0 bases and J dropped 4 bases, with 13 bases sitting between them. The CDR3 reads CASSLGAGGGYGYTF. In DNA form, the CDR3 reads TGTGCCAGCAGCTTGGGGGCGGGGGGCGGCTATGGCTACACCTTC.

As concerns this clonotype: Germline is not matched at one junction end, which may reflect a read error. V gene TRBV7-7 combines with J gene TRBJ2-6; the D gene is possibly TRBD1 (5 bases). Germline lookup yields CDR1 SSHAT and CDR2 FNYEAQ (reference sequence). This CDR3 is 15 amino acids long. The CDR3 region is CASSPRASGANVLTF. CDR3 DNA sequence: TGTGCTAGCAGCCCCAGGGCTTCCGGGGCCAACGTCCTGACTTTC.

V is TRBV19 and J is TRBJ2-1; unclear D gene. The germline CDR1 and CDR2 sequences are LNHDA and SQIVND (reference sequence). Deletions cut 5 bases from V and 4 bases from J, with 12 bases between. The CDR3 sequence is 14 residues long. The CDR3 nucleotides read TGTGCCAGTAGTGCCCCCGGATGGTACAATGAGCAGTTCTTC. Residues: CASSAPGWYNEQFF.

This rearrangement joins TRBV7-2 to TRBJ2-5; D possibly uses TRBD1 or TRBD2 (5 bases each). Trimming shortened V by 0 bases and J by 4 bases, and 9 bases separated the two germline ends. The CDR3 contains 14 residues. Germline V CDR1 and CDR2: SGHTA, FQGNSA. CDR3 sequence reads: CASSLAEGRETQYF. CDR3 sequence (DNA): TGTGCCAGCAGCTTAGCCGAGGGGCGAGAGACCCAGTACTTC.

Regarding this clonotype: The missing conserved phenylalanine or tryptophan at the end of this CDR3 makes a read error likely. The DNA is left out, because the CDR3 cannot be placed on it with certainty; the CDR3 is given as TCRdb lists it. The chain uses TRBV9 and TRBJ2-2; the table gives TRBD1 as D, unverified against the DNA. The CDR3 is 10 residues long, ends included. Germline CDR1 is SGDLS and CDR2 is YYNGEE. The CDR3 region is CASSVLDSLV.

The genes are TRBV7-8 and TRBJ2-3; the D gene is possibly TRBD1 (6 bases). Trimming shortened V by 4 bases and J by 5 bases, and 19 bases separated the two germline ends. The length of the CDR3 is 16 residues. Germline-derived CDR1 and CDR2 are SGHVS and FQNEAQ. Here the CDR3 DNA reads TGTGCCAGCAGCTCAATTACAGGGTCTGGTTTAGATACGCAGTATTTT. Its protein is CASSSITGSGLDTQYF.

This rearrangement joins TRBV15 to TRBJ2-3, with TRBD2 as a possible D gene (6 bases). V was shortened by 0 bases and J by 3 bases, with 7 bases between the two germline ends. Germline V gene sequence: CDR1 LNHNV, CDR2 YYDKDF (reference sequence). The CDR3 covers 14 residues. CDR3 DNA: TGTGCCACCAGCAGAGATCGGGAGACAGATACGCAGTATTTT. Protein sequence: CATSRDRETDTQYF.

At least ten counts were recorded for this clonotype. The chain joins TRBV2 to TRBJ2-7; D remains unclear. The germline CDR1 and CDR2 sequences are SNHLY and FYNNEI. This CDR3 is built from 15 residues. The germline V and J ends were trimmed by 2 bases and 0 bases, with 11 bases remaining between them. Here the CDR3 DNA reads TGTGCCAGCAGTGAACAGACACTGAGCTCCTACGAGCAGTACTTC. Its protein is CASSEQTLSSYEQYF.

This chain joins TRBV7-2 and TRBJ2-5; 7 positions match TRBD2. The CDR3 runs to 15 residues. V was clipped by 1 base and J by 5 bases; unmatched bases: 7. In germline, CDR1 is SGHTA, CDR2 FQGNSA. Written as DNA, the CDR3 is TGTGCCAGCAGCTTAGTGGGGGGGATTACGGAGACCCAGTACTTC. Translation gives CASSLVGGITETQYF.

This clonotype was seen repeatedly, ten times or more. V is TRBV6-6 and J is TRBJ2-5, with 8 bases lining up with TRBD1. Per the germline V gene, CDR1 is MNHNY and CDR2 is SVGAGI (reference sequence). The CDR3 has 14 amino acids. Trimming removed 8 bases from V and 5 bases from J; junction bases left unmatched: 10. The CDR3 is CASRYPDRGETQYF. CDR3 nucleotide sequence: TGTGCCAGCCGCTACCCCGACAGGGGCGAGACCCAGTACTTC.

In its sample, this clonotype was seen many times. The V call is TRBV20-1, the J call TRBJ1-3; unclear D gene. V lost 0 bases, J lost 4 bases, and 7 bases lay in between. The CDR3 sequence is 13 residues long. Germline assignment: CDR1 DFQATT and CDR2 SNEGSKA (reference sequence). In nucleotides, the CDR3 is TGCAGTGCTAGAGATACGGTGGGAAACACCATATATTTT. Its protein is CSARDTVGNTIYF.

This clonotype was counted many times. The chain is built from TRBV6-2 or TRBV6-3 and TRBJ2-5; the D gene could be TRBD1 or TRBD2 (5 bases each). Between the trimmed V and J ends, which lost 2 bases and 5 bases, there was a span of 12 bases. Germline V gene sequence: CDR1 MNHEY, CDR2 SVGEGT. This CDR3 region has 14 residues. CDR3 in amino acids: CASSYGGSRETQYF. CDR3 bases: TGTGCCAGCAGTTACGGGGGTTCGAGGGAGACCCAGTACTTC.

The chain is built from TRBV5-4 and TRBJ1-2; 9 bases fit TRBD1. V lost 0 bases and J lost 2; bases outside the gene matches: 5. Germline V gives CDR1 SGHNT, CDR2 YYREEE (reference sequence). CDR3 length: 16 amino acids. CDR3 DNA sequence: TGTGCCAGCAGCTTGGCCTTAGGACAGGGGAACTATGGCTACACCTTC. Translating gives CASSLALGQGNYGYTF.